This TCR beta chain is drawn from a study of T cells in Graves' hyperthyroidism and ophthalmopathy. Exclusion criteria comprised uncontrolled infection, other autoimmune disease, pregnancy or lactation. Amplification of TCR beta CDR3 regions was performed using RNA transcripts as template. HTBI primers were the set used in a first-round RT-PCR of the TCR CDR3. TCRdb redid the calling of the multiplex PCR reads with MiXCR, one entry per CDR3 protein. The sample lists almost 350,000 distinct CDR3 sequences, 18% occurring once. V lost 4 bases to trimming and J lost 6 bases, with 11 bases between them. The germline CDR1 and CDR2 sequences are SGHDT and YYEEEE. The CDR3 consists of 13 residues. The sample holds many counts of this clonotype.

Sequencing used blood. This clonotype was sampled from a woman aged 40 to 50 with Graves' ophthalmopathy. The V and J genes are TRBV5-6 and TRBJ1-5; no reliable D call. CDR3 coding DNA: TGTGCCAGCAGCCCGGCCGGGCTTCAGCCCCAGCATTTT. Its translation: CASSPAGLQPQHF.